This is a list of T cell receptor beta chains from one sample in a study of cytomegalovirus exposure and HLA in healthy donors. Measured with immunoSEQ multiplex PCR; TCRdb has only the in-frame clones, and not every one. The profile shows some 180,000 clones, roughly four fifths of them singletons. Sequencing was carried out using PBMCs. The receptors shown here come from a male donor in good health and CMV-seronegative. Each CDR3 is given with its conserved first and last residue. The D gene is left open where the match is weak. Rows may omit the clone size; those that give it use once, few, many or a size class.

V gene: TRBV28
clone size: .
D gene: TRBD2
J gene: TRBJ2-3
CDR3 DNA: TGTGCCAGCTTATCCCCCATAGGGCGAACTAGCGAAAACACAGATACGCAGTATTTT
CDR3 protein: CASLSPIGRTSENTDTQYF

V gene: TRBV19
clone size: once
D gene: TRBD2
J gene: TRBJ2-3
CDR3 DNA: TGTGCCAGTAGTAGAGCTAGCGGGCGAACCACAGATACGCAGTATTTT
CDR3 protein: CASSRASGRTTDTQYF

V gene: TRBV5-4
clone size: .
D gene: TRBD2
J gene: TRBJ2-3
CDR3 DNA: TGTGCCAGCAGCTTGAATCTAGCGGGGGGACGATACAGCACAGATACGCAGTATTTT
CDR3 protein: CASSLNLAGGRYSTDTQYF

V gene: TRBV7-2
clone size: few
D gene: .
J gene: TRBJ1-1
CDR3 DNA: TGTGCCAGCAGTCATTCGAACACTGAAGCTTTCTTT
CDR3 protein: CASSHSNTEAFF

V gene: TRBV9
clone size: .
D gene: .
J gene: TRBJ2-3
CDR3 DNA: TGTGCCAGCAGCGTAGACGGGGGTGGAACAGATACGCAGTATTTT
CDR3 protein: CASSVDGGGTDTQYF

V gene: TRBV28
clone size: .
D gene: .
J gene: TRBJ2-1
CDR3 DNA: TGTGCCAGCACCTTCTACAATGAGCAGTTCTTC
CDR3 protein: CASTFYNEQFF

V gene: TRBV2
clone size: .
D gene: TRBD1
J gene: TRBJ2-1
CDR3 DNA: TGTGCCAGCAGCGGGCCCGGGACAGGAGACTCCTACAATGAGCAGTTCTTC
CDR3 protein: CASSGPGTGDSYNEQFF

V gene: TRBV6-5
clone size: .
D gene: .
J gene: TRBJ1-5
CDR3 DNA: TGTGCCAGCAGTTACTCGATTACGGTTAATCAGCCCCAGCATTTT
CDR3 protein: CASSYSITVNQPQHF

V gene: TRBV7-3
clone size: few
D gene: .
J gene: TRBJ2-6
CDR3 DNA: TGTGCCAGCAGCCTAAGCGGAGGGAACTCTGGGGCCAACGTCCTGACTTTC
CDR3 protein: CASSLSGGNSGANVLTF

V gene: TRBV30
clone size: .
D gene: .
J gene: TRBJ1-1
CDR3 DNA: TGTGCCTGGAGAGCCCGGGGGGAGACTGAAGCTTTCTTT
CDR3 protein: CAWRARGETEAFF

V gene: TRBV5-1
clone size: .
D gene: TRBD1
J gene: TRBJ2-4
CDR3 DNA: TGCGCCAGCAGCCAACAGGGGGCAAAAAACATTCAGTACTTC
CDR3 protein: CASSQQGAKNIQYF

V gene: TRBV5-1
clone size: .
D gene: .
J gene: TRBJ2-3
CDR3 DNA: TGCGCCAGCAGCCTTAGCACAGATACGCAGTATTTT
CDR3 protein: CASSLSTDTQYF

V gene: TRBV6-1
clone size: .
D gene: .
J gene: TRBJ1-3
CDR3 DNA: TGTGCCAGCAGTCCCAGGCCCCTTGGAAACACCATATATTTT
CDR3 protein: CASSPRPLGNTIYF

V gene: TRBV28
clone size: .
D gene: TRBD2
J gene: TRBJ2-7
CDR3 DNA: TGTGCCAGCAGTCCTACGTCTCTAGCGGGAGGCGTTTACGAGCAGTACTTC
CDR3 protein: CASSPTSLAGGVYEQYF

V gene: TRBV28
clone size: .
D gene: .
J gene: TRBJ2-1
CDR3 DNA: TGTGCCAGCAGTTTTTCAGTGGGGCGCTCCTACAATGAGCAGTTCTTC
CDR3 protein: CASSFSVGRSYNEQFF

V gene: TRBV5-6
clone size: .
D gene: .
J gene: TRBJ1-1
CDR3 DNA: TGTGCCAGCAGCTTGGAGGGGTTAGTCCTGAACACTGAAGCTTTCTTT
CDR3 protein: CASSLEGLVLNTEAFF

V gene: TRBV28
clone size: .
D gene: .
J gene: TRBJ1-4
CDR3 DNA: TGTGCCAGTCAGGGCCCTAATGAAAAACTGTTTTTT
CDR3 protein: CASQGPNEKLFF

V gene: TRBV12-1
clone size: .
D gene: .
J gene: TRBJ1-2
CDR3 DNA: TGCTCGGCAGAGGCAATTAACTATGGCTACACCTTC
CDR3 protein: CSAEAINYGYTF

V gene: TRBV7-3
clone size: few
D gene: .
J gene: TRBJ2-3
CDR3 DNA: TGTGCCAGCAGCTTAATAGCCGCGTCGACAGATACGCAGTATTTT
CDR3 protein: CASSLIAASTDTQYF

V gene: TRBV19
clone size: .
D gene: .
J gene: TRBJ2-7
CDR3 DNA: TGTGCCGTCAGGGGGGACTTCAACGAGCAGTACTTC
CDR3 protein: CAVRGDFNEQYF

V gene: TRBV28
clone size: once
D gene: TRBD2
J gene: TRBJ2-1
CDR3 DNA: TGTGCCAGCAGTGCGGGACTAGCGTTTAACAATGAGCAGTTCTTC
CDR3 protein: CASSAGLAFNNEQFF

V gene: TRBV28
clone size: .
D gene: TRBD2
J gene: TRBJ2-1
CDR3 DNA: TGTGCCAGCTCTAGCGGGAGGGCCGCCGAGCAGTTCTTC
CDR3 protein: CASSSGRAAEQFF

V gene: TRBV4-1
clone size: .
D gene: TRBD1
J gene: TRBJ1-1
CDR3 DNA: TGCGCCAGCAGCCGTACAGGGGGCTTGAACACTGAAGCTTTCTTT
CDR3 protein: CASSRTGGLNTEAFF

V gene: TRBV27
clone size: .
D gene: .
J gene: TRBJ1-2
CDR3 DNA: TGTGCCAGCAACCCGGGGGTCCCTAACTATGGCTACACCTTC
CDR3 protein: CASNPGVPNYGYTF

V gene: TRBV7-2
clone size: .
D gene: TRBD1
J gene: TRBJ1-4
CDR3 DNA: TGTGCCAGCAGCTTCGTCAGGGGGACTGGGGAAAAACTGTTTTTT
CDR3 protein: CASSFVRGTGEKLFF

V gene: TRBV27
clone size: .
D gene: .
J gene: TRBJ2-7
CDR3 DNA: TGTGCCAGCAGTTTGCTGGGGGGAGACGAGCAGTACTTC
CDR3 protein: CASSLLGGDEQYF

V gene: TRBV7-6
clone size: .
D gene: TRBD2
J gene: TRBJ2-7
CDR3 DNA: TGTGCCAGCAGCTTGGGGACTAGCGGGAGAAGTGGGTCCTACGAGCAGTACTTC
CDR3 protein: CASSLGTSGRSGSYEQYF

V gene: TRBV5-1
clone size: few
D gene: TRBD1
J gene: TRBJ1-2
CDR3 DNA: TGCGCCAGCAACCAAGGGGGCTACTATGGCTACACCTTC
CDR3 protein: CASNQGGYYGYTF

V gene: TRBV7-6
clone size: .
D gene: .
J gene: TRBJ2-3
CDR3 DNA: TGTGCCAGCAGCTTCGCCAGCGGGCCTACCCCAGATACGCAGTATTTT
CDR3 protein: CASSFASGPTPDTQYF

V gene: TRBV27
clone size: .
D gene: TRBD2
J gene: TRBJ2-1
CDR3 DNA: TGTGCCAGCAGCCGCGGGGGGTTCCCTTACAATGAGCAGTTCTTC
CDR3 protein: CASSRGGFPYNEQFF

V gene: TRBV28
clone size: once
D gene: .
J gene: TRBJ2-6
CDR3 DNA: TGTGCCAGCAGTTTTAAAGCCTCTGGGGCCAACGTCCTGACTTTC
CDR3 protein: CASSFKASGANVLTF

V gene: TRBV18
clone size: .
D gene: .
J gene: TRBJ1-3
CDR3 DNA: TGTGCCAGCTCACCGCAATATTTTAGGGGAACTGGAAACACCATATATTTT
CDR3 protein: CASSPQYFRGTGNTIYF

V gene: TRBV19
clone size: few
D gene: TRBD1
J gene: TRBJ1-5
CDR3 DNA: TGTGCCAGTAGTATATTGGGGGGCCTAGACAGGGTGCGGCAGCCCCAGCATTTT
CDR3 protein: CASSILGGLDRVRQPQHF

V gene: TRBV28
clone size: few
D gene: .
J gene: TRBJ2-5
CDR3 DNA: TGTGCCAGCAGTTTCTCCAGAAAGGGGAAAGAGACCCAGTACTTC
CDR3 protein: CASSFSRKGKETQYF

V gene: TRBV19
clone size: few
D gene: TRBD1
J gene: TRBJ1-1
CDR3 DNA: TGTGCCAGTAGTACCGGAAACAGGGGGCGGAACACTGAAGCTTTCTTT
CDR3 protein: CASSTGNRGRNTEAFF

V gene: TRBV28
clone size: .
D gene: TRBD2
J gene: TRBJ2-3
CDR3 DNA: TGTGCCAGCAGTCCCTTAGGACTAGCGGGAGGATCAAACACAGATACGCAGTATTTT
CDR3 protein: CASSPLGLAGGSNTDTQYF

V gene: TRBV28
clone size: .
D gene: TRBD2
J gene: TRBJ2-1
CDR3 DNA: TGTGCCAGCAGTTTAAACCCCCATCTAGCGGGAGTCTCCTACAATGAGCAGTTCTTC
CDR3 protein: CASSLNPHLAGVSYNEQFF

V gene: TRBV7-6
clone size: .
D gene: .
J gene: TRBJ1-1
CDR3 DNA: TGTGCCAGCAGCTTATTGACTACCGCTGCGACTGAAGCTTTCTTT
CDR3 protein: CASSLLTTAATEAFF

V gene: TRBV30
clone size: once
D gene: .
J gene: TRBJ1-5
CDR3 DNA: TGTGCCTGGACCCTAGGGAGGAATCAGCCCCAGCATTTT
CDR3 protein: CAWTLGRNQPQHF

V gene: TRBV7-9
clone size: .
D gene: TRBD1
J gene: TRBJ1-2
CDR3 DNA: TGTGCCAGCAGTCGACAGGGTAACTATGGCTACACCTTC
CDR3 protein: CASSRQGNYGYTF

V gene: TRBV4-1
clone size: .
D gene: TRBD1
J gene: TRBJ2-7
CDR3 DNA: TGCGCCAGCAGCTCCCTTTACCGAGGGACAGGGCCCCACGAGCAGTACTTC
CDR3 protein: CASSSLYRGTGPHEQYF

V gene: TRBV27
clone size: .
D gene: TRBD1
J gene: TRBJ2-1
CDR3 DNA: TGTGCCAGCAGTTTTCGACAGGGGGCGGGGGGTGAGCAGTTCTTC
CDR3 protein: CASSFRQGAGGEQFF

V gene: TRBV6-1
clone size: .
D gene: .
J gene: TRBJ2-1
CDR3 DNA: TGTGCCAGCCTGGGACTCCTACTCTACAATGAGCAGTTCTTC
CDR3 protein: CASLGLLLYNEQFF

V gene: TRBV6-5
clone size: few
D gene: .
J gene: TRBJ2-1
CDR3 DNA: TGTGCCAGCAGTTACGGGAGCTCCTACAATGAGCAGTTCTTC
CDR3 protein: CASSYGSSYNEQFF

V gene: TRBV28
clone size: .
D gene: .
J gene: TRBJ2-1
CDR3 DNA: TGTGCCAGCAGTATCACTAGCCTTATCTCCTACAATGAGCAGTTCTTC
CDR3 protein: CASSITSLISYNEQFF

V gene: TRBV29-1
clone size: .
D gene: TRBD1
J gene: TRBJ2-1
CDR3 DNA: TGCAGCGTTGAGACAATTCGACAGGGGGCGTACAATGAGCAGTTCTTC
CDR3 protein: CSVETIRQGAYNEQFF

V gene: TRBV19
clone size: .
D gene: .
J gene: TRBJ2-4
CDR3 DNA: TGTGCCAGTAGTCAATCCGACAGGTTCGAAGACGCCAAAAACATTCAGTACTTC
CDR3 protein: CASSQSDRFEDAKNIQYF

V gene: TRBV25-1
clone size: once
D gene: .
J gene: TRBJ2-3
CDR3 DNA: TGTGCCAGCAGTTCCCCAGGGCCGCAGTATTTT
CDR3 protein: CASSSPGPQYF

V gene: TRBV19
clone size: few
D gene: .
J gene: TRBJ1-6
CDR3 DNA: TGTGCCAGTAGTACACACAGCGGGTCACCCCTCCACTTT
CDR3 protein: CASSTHSGSPLHF

V gene: TRBV5-1
clone size: .
D gene: TRBD2
J gene: TRBJ2-5
CDR3 DNA: TGCGCCAGCAGCGCCGGGGGAGGGGAGACCCAGTACTTC
CDR3 protein: CASSAGGGETQYF

V gene: TRBV5-1
clone size: .
D gene: .
J gene: TRBJ1-5
CDR3 DNA: TGCGCCAGCAGCTTGGACGGGGCCAGGGGTCAGCCCCAGCATTTT
CDR3 protein: CASSLDGARGQPQHF

V gene: TRBV5-4
clone size: .
D gene: .
J gene: TRBJ2-7
CDR3 DNA: TGTGCCAGAGATAGAGCGGCCAGCCCTTTAGAATACGAGCAGTACTTC
CDR3 protein: CARDRAASPLEYEQYF

V gene: TRBV30
clone size: .
D gene: TRBD2
J gene: TRBJ2-3
CDR3 DNA: TGTGCCTGGAGTGGAACAACTAGCGGGGTCCGAGATACGCAGTATTTT
CDR3 protein: CAWSGTTSGVRDTQYF

V gene: TRBV30
clone size: .
D gene: .
J gene: TRBJ2-1
CDR3 DNA: TGTGCCTGGAGGCGGCCCGCGGGGGAGCAGTTCTTC
CDR3 protein: CAWRRPAGEQFF

V gene: TRBV2
clone size: .
D gene: TRBD1
J gene: TRBJ2-2
CDR3 DNA: TGTGCCAGCAAGGCGGGACAGGCGAACACCGGGGAGCTGTTTTTT
CDR3 protein: CASKAGQANTGELFF

V gene: TRBV30
clone size: .
D gene: TRBD1
J gene: TRBJ1-5
CDR3 DNA: TGTGCCTGGGACTCCGGGACAGGGGGGACAGGGTCCCAGCATTTT
CDR3 protein: CAWDSGTGGTGSQHF

V gene: TRBV29-1
clone size: many
D gene: TRBD1
J gene: TRBJ1-2
CDR3 DNA: TGCAGCGTTGTTGGGACAGTGAACAAGTCCTATGGCTACACCTTC
CDR3 protein: CSVVGTVNKSYGYTF

V gene: TRBV28
clone size: .
D gene: .
J gene: TRBJ1-5
CDR3 DNA: TGTGCCAGCAGCCCCCTGACAGTCCCCTATAGCAATCAGCCCCAGCATTTT
CDR3 protein: CASSPLTVPYSNQPQHF